The rows below give T cell receptor beta chains drawn from one sample of a study of long-term antiretroviral therapy in people with HIV. Libraries were prepared by immunoSEQ multiplex PCR; TCRdb keeps only in-frame clonotypes and omits some of them. Seen here are around 25,000 clones, about 85% observed once, and the top ten hold around 9.6%. This sample comprised unsorted PBMCs, obtained 2.3 years after starting antiretroviral therapy. These receptors were collected from a man aged 40-55 years with HIV. CDR3s include the opening cysteine and the closing phenylalanine or tryptophan. A D gene is named only where the DNA matches it firmly. Clone size, where shown, is once, few, many, or a class for clones that have expanded.

j_call: TRBJ1-1
d_call: -
clone_size: -
v_call: TRBV19
cdr3_nt: TGTGCCAGTAGTATCGGCAGGTTGAACACTGAAGCTTTCTTT
cdr3_aa: CASSIGRLNTEAFF

j_call: TRBJ2-2
d_call: -
clone_size: -
v_call: TRBV9
cdr3_nt: TGTGCCAGCAGCGTAGCTATCACTGTCGGGGGGCATGTCGGGGAGCTGTTTTTT
cdr3_aa: CASSVAITVGGHVGELFF

j_call: TRBJ1-5
d_call: -
clone_size: -
v_call: TRBV2
cdr3_nt: TGTGCCAGCAGGAGGGAGGGGGGCAATCAGCCCCAGCATTTT
cdr3_aa: CASRREGGNQPQHF

j_call: TRBJ2-1
d_call: TRBD1
clone_size: -
v_call: TRBV5-1
cdr3_nt: TGCGCCAGCGGAAGGGGGCCCTACAATGAGCAGTTCTTC
cdr3_aa: CASGRGPYNEQFF

j_call: TRBJ2-1
d_call: -
clone_size: -
v_call: TRBV6-1
cdr3_nt: TGTGCCAGCAGTCCTCTGGAGGCGGAGGCTGAGCAGTTCTTC
cdr3_aa: CASSPLEAEAEQFF

j_call: TRBJ2-3
d_call: -
clone_size: -
v_call: TRBV29-1
cdr3_nt: TGCAGGGCTGGGACAGATACGCAGTATTTT
cdr3_aa: CRAGTDTQYF

j_call: TRBJ2-1
d_call: -
clone_size: -
v_call: TRBV18
cdr3_nt: TGTGCCAGCTCACCCCGTAGAAAGGTTTCCACCTACAATGAGCAGTTCTTC
cdr3_aa: CASSPRRKVSTYNEQFF

j_call: TRBJ2-7
d_call: -
clone_size: -
v_call: TRBV7-6
cdr3_nt: TGTGCCACCGCCGGAGGGGAAGACTACGAGCAGTACTTC
cdr3_aa: CATAGGEDYEQYF

j_call: TRBJ2-2
d_call: TRBD2
clone_size: few
v_call: TRBV10-3
cdr3_nt: TGTGCCATCAGGAGTGGGACTAGAAACACCGGGGAGCTGTTTTTT
cdr3_aa: CAIRSGTRNTGELFF

j_call: TRBJ1-6
d_call: -
clone_size: few
v_call: TRBV4-1
cdr3_nt: TGCGCCAGCAGCCAAGATCCGGGTATAGGGTCACCCCTCCACTTT
cdr3_aa: CASSQDPGIGSPLHF